This TCR beta chain appears in the sequencing data of a study of blood T cell repertoires in COVID-19. Study background: Samples came from the United States, Italy and Spain, spanning acute and convalescent COVID-19. Nucleic acid was either cDNA or gDNA, and it came from T cells, B-cell-depleted T cells, or PBMCs.

The authors' processing: Reference gene primer amplification yielded estimated nucleated cell counts. Produced via immunoSEQ multiplex PCR; TCRdb's table is partial and in-frame only. V and J calls and clone size are copied from that table; D and trimming were computed from the DNA. This repertoire shows around 400,000 clones, 87% found once; its top ten account for about 10%. Patients of the Seattle cohort, enrolled during active infection, were followed longitudinally. Material: peripheral blood. The TCR originated in a woman in her thirties with COVID-19, enrolled during active disease.

The CDR3, as DNA: TGCGCCAGCAGCTTGAGGTGGGAGGGACTCTCCTACGAGCAGTACTTC. Translation gives CASSLRWEGLSYEQYF. The V gene is TRBV5-1, the J gene TRBJ2-7, with TRBD2 identical over 7 bases. CDR1 is SGHRS, CDR2 YFSETQ, per germline. This CDR3 region has 16 residues. V was pared by 1 base and J by 0 bases, with 7 bases of the junction left unmatched.